The present entry profiles one T cell receptor (beta chain) with its context. Its antigen is still unknown. There are no base qualities to consult, and no much larger clone falls within one base. The sample comes from a study of blood T cell repertoires in COVID-19 (dated by TCRdb to 2018 to 2021). With respect to the entire study: Samples from collaborators originated in the United States, Italy and Spain and spanned both the acute and convalescent phases of COVID-19. The prospective study material was composed of cDNA or gDNA derived from T cells, B-cell-depleted T cells, or PBMCs. Deeply sampled blood TCRbeta repertoires from subjects exposed to, actively infected with, or recovered from COVID-19 were included in the dataset. The repertoires were made available in a free public database intended to serve as a resource for research on the immune response to SARS-CoV-2. The samples were drawn from two sources: the first 160 participants of the ongoing ImmuneRACE study, and over 1,000 subjects contributed by 6 global collaborators. The sample metadata nearly always contained a de-identified subject ID, COVID-19 status, age in years and sex. Where HLA class I and class II types were available, the types were taken from metadata supplied by the sample provider, not from assay-based typing.

Collaborating institutions collected whole blood in K2EDTA tubes following their own protocols. Collaborator samples were shipped for TCRbeta analysis as frozen whole blood, isolated PBMCs, or DNA extracted from either sample type. General conclusions and limits of the study: The quantity of clinical and demographic metadata differed by source and by participant and was supplied without curation.

TCRbeta CDR3 regions were amplified from genomic DNA by means of the immunoSEQ Assay, a bias-controlled multiplex PCR. The published analysis was carried out like this. Nucleated cell counts per sample were estimated from amplification of reference gene primers within the assay. Sequence reads were collapsed and filtered to measure the absolute abundance of every unique TCRbeta CDR3 rearrangement. Productive Simpson clonality was computed per sample as the square root of Simpson's diversity index over productive rearrangements. TCRdb took this table from immuneACCESS and kept in-frame rearrangements with V and J called. Such tables lack part of the clones; where checked against another copy, unresolved V genes explain under half of the gap, and the rest is unexplained. V, J and clone size are those of that table, while D and trimming were read from the DNA. In all, the sample holds approximately 99,000 clones, and 88% of those were seen once. The leading ten clones occupy approximately 2.5% of the sample.

Counted from cysteine to phenylalanine, this CDR3 has 17 amino acids. Only the CDR3 DNA is retained, 51 bases long and in frame from the first base. For CDR1 and CDR2, the germline V gene (reference sequence) lists SGHKS and YYEKEE. V and J are trimmed by 0 bases and 0 bases, and the gene matches miss 6 bases of the junction. Sequencing was performed on peripheral blood. The chain is assembled from TRBV5-5 and TRBJ1-5; TRBD1 lines up with 7 middle nucleotides. The receptor was isolated from a human donor in a cohort sampled during active COVID-19. CDR3 protein: CASSLEGGPYSNQPQHF. The DNA sequence is TGTGCCAGCAGCTTGGAAGGGGGCCCCTATAGCAATCAGCCCCAGCATTTT.